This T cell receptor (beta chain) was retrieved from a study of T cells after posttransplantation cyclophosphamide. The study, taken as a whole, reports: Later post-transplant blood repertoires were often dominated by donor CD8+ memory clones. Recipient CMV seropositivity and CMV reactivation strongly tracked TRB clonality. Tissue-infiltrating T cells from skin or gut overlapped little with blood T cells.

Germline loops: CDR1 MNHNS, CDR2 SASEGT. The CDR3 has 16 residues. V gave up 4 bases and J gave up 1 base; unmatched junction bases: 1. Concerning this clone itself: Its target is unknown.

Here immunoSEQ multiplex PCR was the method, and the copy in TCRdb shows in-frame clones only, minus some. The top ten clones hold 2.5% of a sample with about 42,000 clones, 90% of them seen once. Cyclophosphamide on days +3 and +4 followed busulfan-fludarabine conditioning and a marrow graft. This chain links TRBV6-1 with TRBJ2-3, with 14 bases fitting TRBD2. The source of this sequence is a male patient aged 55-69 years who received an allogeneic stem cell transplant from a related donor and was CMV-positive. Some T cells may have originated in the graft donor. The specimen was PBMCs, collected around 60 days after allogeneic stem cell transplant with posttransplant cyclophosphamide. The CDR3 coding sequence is TGTGCCAGCAGTGGGACTAGCGGGGGGCGCACAGATACGCAGTATTTT. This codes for CASSGTSGGRTDTQYF.